This TCR beta chain was recovered during a study of monozygotic twins with inflammatory bowel disease. Notes on the study in general: Compared with healthy co-twins, IBD patients showed reduced TCRbeta repertoire diversity by inverse Simpson. Variability in patient repertoires may have come partly from differing immunosuppressive treatments.

This CDR3 spans 17 amino acids. Germline lookup yields CDR1 SGHTA and CDR2 FQGNSA. TCRdb re-called the 5' RACE reads and shows each CDR3 protein once, DNA omitted. This table holds 200,000 to 250,000 distinct CDR3 sequences. To note about this clonotype: What it recognizes is unknown.

Donors gave over 2 ml of blood apiece. The rearrangement joins TRBV7-2 to TRBJ2-3; TCRdb reports TRBD1, a call that lacks DNA to check it against. The sequence came from a human donor with ulcerative colitis or Crohn's disease, or a healthy co-twin of an affected twin (not recorded which). The sample taken for sequencing was blood. The CDR3 is CASSLEVGRGRKDTQYF.